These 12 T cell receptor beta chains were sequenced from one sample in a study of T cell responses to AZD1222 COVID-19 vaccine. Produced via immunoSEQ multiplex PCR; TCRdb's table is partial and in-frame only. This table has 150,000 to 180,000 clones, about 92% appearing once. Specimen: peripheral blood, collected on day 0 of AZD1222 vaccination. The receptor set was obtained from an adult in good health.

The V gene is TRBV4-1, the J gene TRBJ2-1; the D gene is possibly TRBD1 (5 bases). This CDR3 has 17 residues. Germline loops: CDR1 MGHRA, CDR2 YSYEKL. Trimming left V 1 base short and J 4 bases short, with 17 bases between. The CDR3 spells CASSQGAGPREYNEQFF. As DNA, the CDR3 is TGCGCCAGCAGCCAAGGAGCAGGGCCCAGAGAATACAATGAGCAGTTCTTC.

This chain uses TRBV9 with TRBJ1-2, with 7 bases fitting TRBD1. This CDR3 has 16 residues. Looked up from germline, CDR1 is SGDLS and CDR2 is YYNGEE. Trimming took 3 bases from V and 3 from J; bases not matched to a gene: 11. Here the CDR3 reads CASSAQSNGQDYGYTF. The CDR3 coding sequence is TGTGCCAGCAGCGCCCAATCTAACGGACAGGACTATGGCTACACCTTC.

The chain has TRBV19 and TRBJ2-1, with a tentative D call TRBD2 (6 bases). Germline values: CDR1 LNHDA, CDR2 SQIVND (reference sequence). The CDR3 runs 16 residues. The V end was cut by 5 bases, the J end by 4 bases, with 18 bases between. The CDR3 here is CASSPTWIAAYNEQFF. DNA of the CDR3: TGTGCCAGTAGTCCCACCTGGATAGCGGCTTACAATGAGCAGTTCTTC.

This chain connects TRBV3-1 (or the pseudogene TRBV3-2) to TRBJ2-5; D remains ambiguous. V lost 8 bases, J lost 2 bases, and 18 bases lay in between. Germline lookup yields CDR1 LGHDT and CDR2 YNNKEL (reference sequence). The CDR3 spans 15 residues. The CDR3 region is CASSGPPANQETQYF. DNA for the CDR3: TGTGCCAGCTCGGGTCCGCCCGCTAATCAAGAGACCCAGTACTTC.

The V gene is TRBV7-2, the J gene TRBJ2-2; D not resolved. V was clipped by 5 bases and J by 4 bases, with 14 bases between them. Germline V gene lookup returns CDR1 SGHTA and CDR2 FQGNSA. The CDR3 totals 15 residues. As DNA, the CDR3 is TGTGCCAGCAGCCCCGGCGAGGTCCCCACCGGGGAGCTGTTTTTT. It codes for CASSPGEVPTGELFF.

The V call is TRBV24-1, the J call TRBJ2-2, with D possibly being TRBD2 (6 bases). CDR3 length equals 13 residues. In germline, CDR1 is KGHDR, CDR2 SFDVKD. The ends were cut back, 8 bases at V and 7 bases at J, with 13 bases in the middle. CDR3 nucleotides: TGTGCCACCACCGGGGGTATCAACGGGGAGCTGTTTTTT. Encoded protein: CATTGGINGELFF.

CDR3 loop: CASSMERSDTEAFF. The DNA for the CDR3 is TGTGCCAGTAGTATGGAGAGGTCCGACACTGAAGCTTTCTTT. V is TRBV19 and J is TRBJ1-1, with D uncertain. V dropped 3 bases and J dropped 3 bases, with 11 bases sitting between them. The V gene's germline CDR1 is LNHDA and CDR2 SQIVND (reference sequence). CDR3 length: 14 residues. Using reference TRBV19 and TRBJ1-1 for the parts outside the CDR3, the full variable domain is DGGITQSPKYLFRKEGQNVTLSCEQNLNHDAMYWYRQDPGQGLRLIYYSQIVNDFQKGDIAEGYSVSREKKESFPLTVTSAQKNPTAFYLCASSMERSDTEAFFGQGTRLTVV.

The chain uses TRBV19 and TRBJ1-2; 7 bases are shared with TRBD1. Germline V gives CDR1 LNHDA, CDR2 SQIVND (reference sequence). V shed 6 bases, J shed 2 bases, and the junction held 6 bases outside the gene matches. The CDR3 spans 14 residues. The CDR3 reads CASRLGQLNYGYTF. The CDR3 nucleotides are TGTGCCAGTAGGCTGGGACAGCTAAACTATGGCTACACCTTC. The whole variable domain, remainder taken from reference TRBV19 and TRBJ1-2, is DGGITQSPKYLFRKEGQNVTLSCEQNLNHDAMYWYRQDPGQGLRLIYYSQIVNDFQKGDIAEGYSVSREKKESFPLTVTSAQKNPTAFYLCASRLGQLNYGYTFGSGTRLTVV.

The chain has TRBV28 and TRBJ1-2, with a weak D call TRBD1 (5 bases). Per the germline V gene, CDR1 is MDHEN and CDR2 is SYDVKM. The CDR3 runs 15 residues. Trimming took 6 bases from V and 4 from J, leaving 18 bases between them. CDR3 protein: CASRMEGRTLYGYTF. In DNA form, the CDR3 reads TGTGCCAGCAGGATGGAGGGACGAACCCTCTATGGCTACACCTTC.

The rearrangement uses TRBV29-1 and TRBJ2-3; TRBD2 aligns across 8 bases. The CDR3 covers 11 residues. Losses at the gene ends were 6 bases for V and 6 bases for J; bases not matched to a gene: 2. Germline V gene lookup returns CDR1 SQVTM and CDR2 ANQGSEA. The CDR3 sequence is CSVSGGDTQYF. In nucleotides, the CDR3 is TGCAGCGTCTCGGGAGGGGATACGCAGTATTTT.

The CDR3 bases are TGCGCCAGCAGCCCCCCACTAGCGGGAGGGGCCGGGGAGCTGTTTTTT. Residues: CASSPPLAGGAGELFF. The gene calls are TRBV5-1 and TRBJ2-2; the match to TRBD2 covers 13 bases. CDR1 SGHRS and CDR2 YFSETQ come from the germline V gene. V trimming: 4 bases; J trimming: 6 bases; junction bases outside the gene matches: 6. CDR3 length: 16 residues.

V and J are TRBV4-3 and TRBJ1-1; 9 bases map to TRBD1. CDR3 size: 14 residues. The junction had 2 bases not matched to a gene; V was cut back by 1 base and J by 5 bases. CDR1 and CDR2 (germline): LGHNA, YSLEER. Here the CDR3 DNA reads TGCGCCAGCAGCCAAGGACAGGGGGGGACTGAAGCTTTCTTT. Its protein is CASSQGQGGTEAFF.